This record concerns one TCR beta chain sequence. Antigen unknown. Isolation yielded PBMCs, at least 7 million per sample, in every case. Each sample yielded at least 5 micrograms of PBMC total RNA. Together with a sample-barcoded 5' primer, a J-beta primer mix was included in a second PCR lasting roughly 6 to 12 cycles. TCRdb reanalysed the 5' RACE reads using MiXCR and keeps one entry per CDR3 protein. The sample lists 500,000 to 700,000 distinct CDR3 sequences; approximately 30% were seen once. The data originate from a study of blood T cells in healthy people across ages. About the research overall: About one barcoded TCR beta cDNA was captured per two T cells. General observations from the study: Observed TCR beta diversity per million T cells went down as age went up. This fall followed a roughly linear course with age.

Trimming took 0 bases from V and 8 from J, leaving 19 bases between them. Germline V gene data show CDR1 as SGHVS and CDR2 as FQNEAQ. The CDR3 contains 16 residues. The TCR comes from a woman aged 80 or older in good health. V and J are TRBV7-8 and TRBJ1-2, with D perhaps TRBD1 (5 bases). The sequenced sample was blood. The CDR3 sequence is CASSLAKEGRVLGYTF. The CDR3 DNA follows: TGTGCCAGCAGCTTAGCGAAGGAGGGCAGGGTGCTAGGCTACACCTTC.